This TCR beta chain was identified in a study of blood T cell repertoires in COVID-19. In the source study's methods: Reference gene primer amplification gave nucleated cell count estimates. Method: immunoSEQ multiplex PCR; TCRdb's copy keeps in-frame clones and lacks some. Clone size and the V and J calls come from that table; the DNA yielded D and trimming. Of more than 200,000 clones listed, approximately 83% are singletons. The germline V gene has CDR1 SNHLY and CDR2 FYNNEI. V lost 7 bases to trimming and J lost 2 bases, with 12 bases between them. The CDR3 has 13 residues. The TCR originated in a man in his forties or fifties with active or convalescent COVID-19. The specimen sequenced was peripheral blood. The chain links TRBV2 to TRBJ2-7; D is undetermined. The CDR3 loop is CASNRQEAYEQYF. The CDR3 bases are TGTGCCAGCAATCGGCAGGAAGCCTACGAGCAGTACTTC.